Below, one T cell receptor (beta chain) is given with its context. Its antigen is unknown. The data were taken from a study of T cells expressing NK-cell markers. Study overall: From sorted CD3+CD56+NKG2C+, CD3+CD56+NKG2C- and CD3+CD56-NKG2C+ T cells came the TCR beta repertoires. Seropositivity for HCMV was found in most of the eight sequenced donors, with one seronegative. Study-wide results and caveats: About six donors carried dominant NKG2C+ clonotypes that made up roughly 1.0-7.0% of their CD8+ T cells.

CDR3 length: 15 residues. Looked up from germline, CDR1 is MNHEY and CDR2 is SMNVEV (reference sequence). TCRdb re-called the 5' RACE reads and gives one entry per CDR3 protein, without DNA. This sample's table reports about 460,000 distinct CDR3 sequences. The TCR comes from a woman in her forties or fifties in good health. Sequenced input: blood T cells: a sorted CD56 or NKG2C T cell subset, CD4+ or CD8+ T cells, or bulk PBMC T cells (not recorded which). The rearrangement links TRBV27 to TRBJ2-7; without DNA, the TCRdb call of TRBD1 cannot be checked. CDR3 sequence reads: CASSLSIGTGAEQYF.